This is a list of T cell receptor beta chains from one sample in a study of blood T cell repertoires in COVID-19. Clones were sequenced by immunoSEQ multiplex PCR, and TCRdb holds only the in-frame ones, with some missing. The sample lists over 100,000 clones; more than 75% were seen once. The sample comprised peripheral blood. The source of these receptors is a man aged 50-60 years with acute or convalescent COVID-19. CDR3s include the opening cysteine and the closing phenylalanine or tryptophan. A D gene is named only where the DNA matches it firmly. Clone size is given for some rows only: seen once, a few or many times, or a class if the clone is expanded.

d_call	clone_size	j_call	v_call	cdr3_aa	cdr3_nt
-	once	TRBJ1-1	TRBV5-1	CASSYEGVVTEAFF	TGCGCCAGCAGCTACGAGGGGGTGGTCACTGAAGCTTTCTTT
-	-	TRBJ2-1	TRBV30	CATAGGSYNEQFF	TGTGCCACCGCGGGTGGGTCCTACAATGAGCAGTTCTTC
TRBD2	-	TRBJ2-2	TRBV7-9	CASSPTSGYTGELFF	TGTGCCAGCAGCCCGACTAGCGGATACACCGGGGAGCTGTTTTTT
-	-	TRBJ2-7	TRBV6-5	CASSPLRSSYEQYF	TGTGCCAGCAGCCCACTGAGGAGCTCCTACGAGCAGTACTTC
-	-	TRBJ2-2	TRBV5-1	CASSLDLGGTGELFF	TGCGCCAGCAGCTTGGATCTGGGAGGCACCGGGGAGCTGTTTTTT
-	-	TRBJ1-1	TRBV18	CASSPGGRLNTEAFF	TGTGCCAGCTCACCAGGGGGGAGACTGAACACTGAAGCTTTCTTT
TRBD1	-	TRBJ1-2	TRBV29-1	CSVEVIDRVGGYTF	TGCAGCGTTGAAGTTATTGACAGGGTAGGCGGCTACACCTTC
TRBD2	-	TRBJ2-3	TRBV27	CASRRAGGDTQYF	TGTGCCAGCAGAAGAGCGGGAGGAGATACGCAGTATTTT
TRBD2	few	TRBJ2-5	TRBV20-1	CGGLGQETQYF	TGCGGCGGACTAGGCCAAGAGACCCAGTACTTC
-	few	TRBJ1-2	TRBV24-1	CATSDFPNYGYTF	TGTGCCACCAGTGATTTCCCGAACTATGGCTACACCTTC
-	-	TRBJ2-5	TRBV20-1	CSGRKETQYF	TGCAGCGGGAGAAAAGAGACCCAGTACTTC
TRBD1	-	TRBJ2-4	TRBV2	CASSFAGGARDIQYF	TGTGCCAGCAGTTTTGCAGGGGGCGCGAGAGACATTCAGTACTTC
-	-	TRBJ2-5	TRBV28	CASSGRATGSQETQYF	TGTGCCAGCAGTGGGAGGGCAACAGGGTCGCAAGAGACCCAGTACTTC
-	-	TRBJ1-5	TRBV10-2	CASSPGGRSSNQPQHF	TGCGCCAGCAGTCCGGGGGGGAGGTCCTCCAATCAGCCCCAGCATTTT
-	once	TRBJ2-3	TRBV2	CASKLVDSSTDTQYF	TGTGCCAGCAAGTTAGTGGACAGTAGCACAGATACGCAGTATTTT
TRBD1	-	TRBJ1-4	TRBV5-4	CASSTGRGGLGEKLFF	TGTGCCAGCAGCACAGGCCGAGGGGGCTTAGGGGAAAAACTGTTTTTT
TRBD2	-	TRBJ2-1	TRBV7-9	CASSPRTSGSSYNEQFF	TGTGCCAGCAGCCCTCGGACTAGCGGGAGCTCCTACAATGAGCAGTTCTTC
TRBD2	-	TRBJ2-3	TRBV25-1	CASSDRRTSGRKADTQYF	TGTGCCAGCAGTGATAGGCGGACTAGCGGGAGGAAGGCAGATACGCAGTATTTT
-	-	TRBJ2-1	TRBV29-1	CSVARNEQFF	TGCAGCGTTGCTAGAAATGAGCAGTTCTTC
-	-	TRBJ1-6	TRBV6-6	CASSPPGGHSPLHF	TGTGCCAGCAGTCCCCCCGGGGGGCATTCACCCCTCCACTTT
TRBD2	-	TRBJ2-1	TRBV5-1	CASSLRGLAGNEQFF	TGCGCCAGCAGCTTGAGGGGACTAGCGGGCAATGAGCAGTTCTTC
-	-	TRBJ1-2	TRBV5-6	CASSLDELGSAEEFYGYTF	TGTGCCAGCAGCTTGGACGAGCTCGGGTCTGCCGAGGAGTTTTATGGCTACACCTTC
TRBD1	-	TRBJ2-2	TRBV9	CASSVESVGQGERTGELFF	TGTGCCAGCAGCGTAGAATCGGTTGGACAGGGCGAAAGGACCGGGGAGCTGTTTTTT
-	-	TRBJ1-2	TRBV28	CASSLGGPNYGYTF	TGTGCCAGCAGTTTAGGGGGCCCCAACTATGGCTACACCTTC
-	-	TRBJ2-1	TRBV28	CASIASFYNEQFF	TGTGCCAGCATCGCTAGCTTCTACAATGAGCAGTTCTTC
-	-	TRBJ2-1	TRBV11-2	CASSLGAHEQFF	TGTGCCAGCAGCTTAGGCGCGCATGAGCAGTTCTTC
TRBD1	-	TRBJ2-1	TRBV5-1	CASSFDRGSYNEQFF	TGCGCCAGCAGCTTCGACAGGGGTTCCTACAATGAGCAGTTCTTC
TRBD2	-	TRBJ2-5	TRBV10-1	CASSEYTKTSGRAQETQYF	TGCGCCAGCAGTGAGTACACAAAGACTAGCGGGAGGGCCCAAGAGACCCAGTACTTC
-	-	TRBJ2-2	TRBV7-2	CASSLSTTGWGGELFF	TGTGCCAGCAGCTTATCGACGACAGGCTGGGGCGGGGAGCTGTTTTTT
TRBD1	-	TRBJ2-1	TRBV24-1	CATSDPNRGPQFF	TGTGCCACCAGTGATCCAAACAGGGGACCGCAGTTCTTC
TRBD1	-	TRBJ1-6	TRBV5-1	CASSLKGRGNSPLHF	TGCGCCAGCAGCTTGAAGGGCAGGGGGAATTCACCCCTCCACTTT
-	-	TRBJ1-1	TRBV12-1	CASSKQGKSTEAFF	TGTGCCAGCAGCAAACAGGGGAAAAGCACTGAAGCTTTCTTT
TRBD1	-	TRBJ1-6	TRBV7-8	CASSLTGTASSYNSPLHF	TGTGCCAGCAGCTTAACCGGGACAGCCAGCTCCTATAATTCACCCCTCCACTTT
TRBD1	once	TRBJ1-1	TRBV19	CASSIPLGQGGNTEAFF	TGTGCCAGTAGTATCCCCCTCGGACAGGGTGGGAACACTGAAGCTTTCTTT
-	few	TRBJ2-7	TRBV3-1/TRBV3-2	CASSPRDREQYF	TGTGCCAGCAGCCCGCGGGACCGAGAGCAGTACTTC
-	-	TRBJ1-2	TRBV18	CASSPPGQPLGYTF	TGTGCCAGCTCACCACCTGGACAGCCTCTTGGCTACACCTTC
-	-	TRBJ1-4	TRBV6-5	CASRFLPTTNEKLFF	TGTGCCAGCAGATTCCTCCCTACAACTAATGAAAAACTGTTTTTT
-	-	TRBJ2-7	TRBV2	CASSGVEQYF	TGTGCCAGCAGTGGAGTCGAGCAGTACTTC
-	-	TRBJ2-5	TRBV5-4	CASSLRRREETQYF	TGTGCCAGCAGCTTGCGGCGCAGGGAAGAGACCCAGTACTTC
-	-	TRBJ1-2	TRBV2	CASSPRGQDYGYTF	TGTGCCAGCAGTCCGCGGGGGCAAGACTATGGCTACACCTTC
TRBD2	-	TRBJ2-1	TRBV7-9	CASSLLAGYNEQFF	TGTGCCAGCAGCTTACTAGCGGGGTACAATGAGCAGTTCTTC
-	-	TRBJ1-6	TRBV11-2	CASSLGRDSNNSPLHF	TGTGCCAGCAGCTTAGGCCGGGACTCCAATAATTCACCCCTCCACTTT
TRBD1	-	TRBJ1-2	TRBV19	CASSPTGNYGYTF	TGTGCCAGTAGCCCGACAGGGAACTATGGCTACACCTTC
-	-	TRBJ2-7	TRBV7-9	CASSPLRGLRGQYF	TGTGCCAGCAGCCCCCTCAGGGGATTACGAGGGCAGTACTTC
-	few	TRBJ2-1	TRBV6-4	CASSEASASYNEQFF	TGTGCCAGCAGTGAAGCTAGCGCCAGCTACAATGAGCAGTTCTTC
-	-	TRBJ2-7	TRBV7-2	CASSHRQGGEQYF	TGTGCCAGCAGCCACCGACAGGGAGGCGAGCAGTACTTC
TRBD1	-	TRBJ2-7	TRBV2	CASSEGGQGVEQYF	TGTGCCAGCAGTGAGGGGGGACAGGGGGTCGAGCAGTACTTC
TRBD1	-	TRBJ2-5	TRBV7-9	CASSNKQGPAIETQYF	TGTGCCAGCAGCAACAAACAGGGGCCGGCCATAGAGACCCAGTACTTC
TRBD2	-	TRBJ2-3	TRBV4-1	CASSQGPSGSTDTQYF	TGCGCCAGCAGCCAAGGCCCTAGCGGGAGCACAGATACGCAGTATTTT
-	-	TRBJ2-1	TRBV5-1	CASSLQDSYNEQFF	TGCGCCAGCAGCTTGCAGGACTCCTACAATGAGCAGTTCTTC
-	-	TRBJ2-7	TRBV12-3/TRBV12-4	CASSPGSQYEQYF	TGTGCCAGCAGTCCGGGGTCTCAGTACGAGCAGTACTTC
-	-	TRBJ1-5	TRBV19	CASSMRGLGQPQHF	TGTGCCAGTAGTATGAGGGGGTTGGGACAGCCCCAGCATTTT
TRBD2	-	TRBJ2-7	TRBV13	CASSLVASGSREQYF	TGTGCCAGCAGCTTAGTGGCTAGCGGGAGCCGAGAGCAGTACTTC
TRBD1	-	TRBJ2-2	TRBV18	CASSKTTGVTGELFF	TGTGCCAGCTCAAAAACCACAGGGGTTACCGGGGAGCTGTTTTTT
TRBD1	-	TRBJ2-5	TRBV25-1	CASSDVIPGQRYQETQYF	TGTGCCAGCAGTGATGTAATTCCGGGACAGAGATATCAAGAGACCCAGTACTTC
-	-	TRBJ2-2	TRBV29-1	CSARVGTNTGELFF	TGCAGCGCCCGGGTGGGTACGAACACCGGGGAGCTGTTTTTT
TRBD1	once	TRBJ1-5	TRBV2	CASKAIRPGQGLNQPQHF	TGTGCCAGCAAAGCAATAAGGCCGGGACAGGGGTTAAATCAGCCCCAGCATTTT
-	-	TRBJ1-6	TRBV18	CASSPRDLNSPLHF	TGTGCCAGCTCACCGCGGGACCTGAATTCACCCCTCCACTTT